This T cell receptor beta chain appears in the sequencing data of a study of T cell clonotyping in hematopoietic cell transplantation. General study findings and limits: After transplant, recipient diversity fell while pathologically expanded clonotypes grew through day 180.

Sequenced by immunoSEQ multiplex PCR; TCRdb stores in-frame clones only, minus some. The sample lists about 9,200 clones; nearly 98% were seen once. Of note for this clone: Its antigen is currently unknown.

The CDR3 contains 16 residues. Trimming cost V 2 bases and J 5 bases; bases outside gene matches: 10. CDR1 and CDR2 from the germline V gene are MGHDK and SYGVNS. The V call is TRBV25-1, the J call TRBJ2-7, with 9 bases aligning to TRBD1. The clonotype comes from a male patient between 55 and 70 years old who had an allogeneic stem cell transplant from a related donor, so the T cells may come from the graft donor. Some clones in this sample may be carry-over from other donors' samples. The specimen comprised peripheral blood mononuclear cells, sampled 100 days after allogeneic stem cell transplant. The CDR3 reads CASSERDREVQDEQYF. The CDR3 nucleotides read TGTGCCAGCAGTGAAAGGGACAGGGAAGTCCAAGACGAGCAGTACTTC.